This TCR beta chain emerged from a study of T cells after yellow fever vaccination (dated by TCRdb to between 2018 and 2021). For the study in its entirety: Libraries from fractions with low cell numbers were prepared with the SMART-Seq v4 Ultra Low Input RNA kit. Two healthy male donors, one aged 18 to 29 and one aged 30 to 40 years, made up the cohort. To track T-cell clones before and after primary and booster YFV17D yellow fever vaccination, bulk TCR alpha and beta repertoires were sequenced longitudinally. Blood samples were taken at several timepoints before and after primary and secondary immunization, and bulk PBMC replicates and cell subsets were isolated.

For this chain, trimming is 2 bases at the V end and 5 bases at the J end, and the number of junction bases without a gene match is 8. The CDR3 contains 16 residues, cysteine and phenylalanine counted. Left in the record is the CDR3 DNA by itself, 48 bases read in frame from the first base. Reading the germline V gene gives CDR1 MNHEY and CDR2 SVGEGT. This clonotype was counted only a few times. Its antigen has not been determined. There are no base qualities to consult, and no much larger clone falls within one base. Instrument on record: Illumina NovaSeq 6000. TCR cDNA was made using 5'RACE template switching, a step that added a universal primer site and unique molecular identifiers. cDNA synthesis was primed from both the TCR alpha and TCR beta constant segments. Library amplification used two PCR steps, and the second PCR step added sample barcodes and sequencing adapters. Libraries were sequenced on Illumina HiSeq 2500 (2x100 bp) or NovaSeq (2x150 bp). As for the original processing: Reads were demultiplexed and collapsed into UMI consensus sequences with MIGEC, and V(D)J alignment was performed with MiXCR. Vaccine-responding clonotypes were identified with edgeR using replicate PBMC samples, with FDR below 0.01 and a log2 fold change above 5 up to day 15 being required. Each bulk clonotype received a CD4 or CD8 identity based on whether the sequenced CD4 or CD8 repertoire contained that clonotype at higher abundance. The public reads were quality trimmed at Q25 with fastp and then assembled into clones with MiXCR by TCRdb, keeping productive beta chains. Each CDR3 protein gets just one entry, which takes the most common genes and DNA from the rows behind it. For this entry, the V and J calls and clone size follow TCRdb and not the study's own pipeline. This sample comprises 250,000 to 300,000 distinct CDR3 sequences, about 5.2% of them detected only once. In total, the top ten clones hold more than 3% of the sample.

What the authors observed across the whole study: The secondary T-cell response was weaker than the primary response but faster, peaking on day 5 instead of day 15. A small share of clonotypes was detected in both CD4 and CD8 compartments, with the overlap likely arising from convergent recombination. After the booster, most clones that had expanded after primary vaccination were detected again (around 96% of CD4 and under 90% of CD8), suggesting broad maintenance of memory. Because the study included only a couple of donors, the extent to which the findings can be generalized is limited. Because abundant contaminating clonotypes from the bulk population could be contained in FACS-sorted repertoires, computational filtering was required.

The intended sense of this specimen's treatment or condition label: live attenuated yellow fever vaccine strain. A standard Ficoll-Paque protocol was used to isolate PBMCs from peripheral blood. CD4 and CD8 T-cell fractions were isolated with Dynabeads CD4 and CD8 positive selection kits. TriZol was used to extract RNA from bulk PBMCs, CD4 and CD8 fractions, and dextramer-positive and dextramer-negative fractions. The chain couples TRBV6-2 or TRBV6-3 to TRBJ1-4; 7 of the junction bases match TRBD1. This sequence originates from a man in his late teens or twenties who received the YFV17D yellow fever vaccine. This sample comprised CD4+ T cells sorted from PBMCs, obtained on the day of the yellow fever booster vaccination. The DNA sequence is as follows: TGTGCCAGCAGTTACACGACCACGACAGGGAATGAAAAACTGTTTTTT. Translated, this gives CASSYTTTTGNEKLFF.